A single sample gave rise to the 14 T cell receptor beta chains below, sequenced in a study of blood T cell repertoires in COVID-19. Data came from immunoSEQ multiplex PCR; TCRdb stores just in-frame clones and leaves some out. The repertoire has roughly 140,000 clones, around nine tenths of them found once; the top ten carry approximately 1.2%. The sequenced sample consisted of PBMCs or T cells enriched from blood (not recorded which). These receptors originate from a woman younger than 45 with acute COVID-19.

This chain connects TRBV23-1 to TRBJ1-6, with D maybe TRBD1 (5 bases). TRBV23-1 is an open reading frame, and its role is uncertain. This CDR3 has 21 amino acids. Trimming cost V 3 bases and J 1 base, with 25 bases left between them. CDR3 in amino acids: CASSHLRGGGRSESYNSPLHF. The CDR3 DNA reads TGCGCCAGCAGTCACTTACGTGGGGGGGGGAGGTCGGAGTCCTATAATTCACCCCTCCACTTT.

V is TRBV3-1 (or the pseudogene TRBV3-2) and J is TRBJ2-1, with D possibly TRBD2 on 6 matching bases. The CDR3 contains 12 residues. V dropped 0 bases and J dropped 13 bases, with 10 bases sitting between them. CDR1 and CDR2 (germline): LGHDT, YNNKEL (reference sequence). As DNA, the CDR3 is TGTGCCAGCAGCCAAGATCAACTAGCCCAGTTCTTC. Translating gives CASSQDQLAQFF.

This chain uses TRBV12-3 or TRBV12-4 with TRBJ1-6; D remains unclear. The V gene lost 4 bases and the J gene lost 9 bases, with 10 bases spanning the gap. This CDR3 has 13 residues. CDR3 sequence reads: CASSSGASSPLHF. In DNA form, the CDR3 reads TGTGCCAGCAGTTCGGGAGCGAGTTCACCCCTCCACTTT.

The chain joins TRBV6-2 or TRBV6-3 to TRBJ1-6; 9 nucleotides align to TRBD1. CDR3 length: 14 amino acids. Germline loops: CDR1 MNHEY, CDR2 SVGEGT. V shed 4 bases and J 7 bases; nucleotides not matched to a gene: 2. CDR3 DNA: TGTGCCAGCAGTTCCGGGACAGGGAATTCACCCCTCCACTTT. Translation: CASSSGTGNSPLHF.

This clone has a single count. CDR3 residues: CASSLRPRGQGSYEQYF. CDR3 nucleotides: TGTGCCAGCAGCTTGAGACCAAGAGGACAGGGTTCCTACGAGCAGTACTTC. The chain recombines TRBV7-2 with TRBJ2-7; 8 positions match TRBD1. This CDR3 contains 17 residues. V lost 3 bases to trimming and J lost 1 base; unmatched junction nucleotides: 11. From germline, CDR1 is SGHTA and CDR2 FQGNSA.

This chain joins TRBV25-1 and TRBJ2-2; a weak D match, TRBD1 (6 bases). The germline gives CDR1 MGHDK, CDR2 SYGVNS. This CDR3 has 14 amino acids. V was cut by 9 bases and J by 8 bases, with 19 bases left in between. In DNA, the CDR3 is TGTGCCAGTAGACCATCAGGGGACCAGGGGGAGCTGTTTTTT. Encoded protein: CASRPSGDQGELFF.

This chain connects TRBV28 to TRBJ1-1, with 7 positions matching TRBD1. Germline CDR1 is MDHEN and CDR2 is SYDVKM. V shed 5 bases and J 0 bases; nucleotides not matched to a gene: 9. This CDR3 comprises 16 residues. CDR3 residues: CASSPGDSQMNTEAFF. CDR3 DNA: TGTGCCAGCAGTCCCGGGGACAGCCAAATGAACACTGAAGCTTTCTTT.

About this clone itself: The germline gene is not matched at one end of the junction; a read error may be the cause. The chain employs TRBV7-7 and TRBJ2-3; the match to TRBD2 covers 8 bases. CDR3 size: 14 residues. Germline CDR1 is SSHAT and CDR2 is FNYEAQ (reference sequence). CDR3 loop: CASSLAGLADTQYF. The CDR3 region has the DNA TGTGCTAGCAGCTTAGCGGGATTAGCGGATACGCAGTATTTT.

The CDR3 is CATSDRPGLGKSSSYNEQFF. The CDR3 DNA is TGTGCCACCAGTGATCGTCCGGGACTAGGAAAATCCTCCTCCTACAATGAGCAGTTCTTC. The V gene is TRBV24-1, the J gene TRBJ2-1; 8 bases map to TRBD2. This CDR3 has 20 amino acids. With 3 bases clipped from V and 0 bases from J, the junction kept 15 bases outside the gene matches. Germline-derived CDR1 and CDR2 are KGHDR and SFDVKD.

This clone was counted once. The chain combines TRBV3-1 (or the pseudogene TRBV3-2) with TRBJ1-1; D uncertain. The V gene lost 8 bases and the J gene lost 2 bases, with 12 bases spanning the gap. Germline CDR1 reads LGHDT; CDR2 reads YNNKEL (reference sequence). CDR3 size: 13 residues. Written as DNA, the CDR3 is TGTGCCAGCGGAACAGACTACAACACTGAAGCTTTCTTT. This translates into CASGTDYNTEAFF.

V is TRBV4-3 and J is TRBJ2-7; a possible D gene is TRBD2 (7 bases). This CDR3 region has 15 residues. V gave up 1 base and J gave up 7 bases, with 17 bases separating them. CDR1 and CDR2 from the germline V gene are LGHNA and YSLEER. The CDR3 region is CASSQGGGRGGEQYF. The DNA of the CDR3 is TGCGCCAGCAGCCAAGGGGGGGGCAGGGGTGGTGAGCAGTACTTC.

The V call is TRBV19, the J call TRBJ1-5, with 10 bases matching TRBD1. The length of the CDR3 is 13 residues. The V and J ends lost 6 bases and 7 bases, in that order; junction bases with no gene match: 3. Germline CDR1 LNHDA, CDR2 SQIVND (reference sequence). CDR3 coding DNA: TGTGCCAGTAGCGGGACAGGGGTACAGCCCCAGCATTTT. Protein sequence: CASSGTGVQPQHF.

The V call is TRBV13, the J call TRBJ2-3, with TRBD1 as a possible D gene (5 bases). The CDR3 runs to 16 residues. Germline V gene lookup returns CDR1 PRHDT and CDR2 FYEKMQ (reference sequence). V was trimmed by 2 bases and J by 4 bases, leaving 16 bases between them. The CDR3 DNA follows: TGTGCCAGCAGCTTAAGGGGCGGACGCCCGGCAGATACGCAGTATTTT. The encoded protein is CASSLRGGRPADTQYF.

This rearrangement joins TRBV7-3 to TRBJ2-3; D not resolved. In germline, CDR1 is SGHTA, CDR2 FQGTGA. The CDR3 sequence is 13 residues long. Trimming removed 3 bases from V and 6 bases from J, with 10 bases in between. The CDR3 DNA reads TGTGCCAGCAGCTTGTCAGATCTCGATACGCAGTATTTT. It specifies CASSLSDLDTQYF. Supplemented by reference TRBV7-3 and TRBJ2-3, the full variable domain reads GAGVSQTPSNKVTEKGKYVELRCDPISGHTALYWYRQSLGQGPEFLIYFQGTGAADDSGLPNDRFFAVRPEGSVSTLKIQRTERGDSAVYLCASSLSDLDTQYFGPGTRLTVL.